The 10 T cell receptor beta chains listed next were all sequenced from one sample in a study of T cells in Graves' hyperthyroidism and ophthalmopathy (dated by TCRdb to about 2019). Library generation was performed with multiplex PCR. The data were produced on an Illumina HiSeq 2000. The TCR beta CDR3 regions were amplified from RNA transcripts. The TCR CDR3 was subjected to a first round of RT-PCR using the HTBI primer set and the Qiagen OneStep RT-PCR kit. The public sequencing data were trimmed at Q25 with fastp and processed into clonotypes with MiXCR by TCRdb, which kept only in-frame beta chains. Merged by CDR3 protein, the rows form single entries marked with the most common genes and DNA. Recorded for this sample are roughly 380,000 distinct CDR3 sequences; 15% to 20% of them occurred a single time. The ten most abundant clones make up roughly a sixth of the sample. Sequencing was carried out using blood. Receptor source: a middle-aged woman with Graves' ophthalmopathy.

As DNA, the CDR3 is TGTGCCAGCGGCGCTGGGACAGGGGGCATGAAGACCCAGTACTTC. It yields the protein CASGAGTGGMKTQYF. The chain recombines TRBV6-1 with TRBJ2-5, with TRBD1 matching over 12 bases. The CDR3 totals 15 residues. V was pared by 8 bases and J by 6 bases, with 10 bases of the junction left unmatched. Germline lookup yields CDR1 MNHNS and CDR2 SASEGT.

This clonotype showed up many times. V is TRBV20-1 and J is TRBJ1-1; D call uncertain. The germline CDR1 and CDR2 sequences are DFQATT and SNEGSKA (reference sequence). CDR3 length: 11 amino acids. With 8 bases removed from V and 4 bases from J, the gap between germline ends came to 11 bases. The CDR3 sequence is CSQSVGTEAFF. CDR3 nucleotides: TGCAGTCAATCGGTGGGCACTGAAGCTTTCTTT.

This clonotype was counted many times. One junction end does not reproduce the germline sequence, and a read error may be involved. This chain connects TRBV28 to TRBJ1-2, with 7 bases aligning to TRBD1. CDR1 is MDHEN, CDR2 SYDVKM, per germline. The CDR3 is made up of 15 amino acids. The chain's CDR3 is CANSSPNDRARGYTF. Here the CDR3 DNA reads TGTGCCAACAGTTCACCAAACGACAGGGCGCGGGGCTACACCTTC.

The rearrangement links TRBV12-3 or TRBV12-4 to TRBJ1-3; 7 bases align to TRBD1. With 6 bases clipped from V and 2 bases from J, the junction kept 4 bases outside the gene matches. This CDR3 contains 14 residues. The CDR3 DNA reads as TGTGCCAGCAGAGCAGGGGGGCCTGGAAACACCATATATTTT. This translates into CASRAGGPGNTIYF.

The sample holds many counts of this clonotype. The chain has TRBV29-1 and TRBJ1-6; perhaps TRBD1 as D (6 bases). The V gene lost 6 bases and the J gene lost 7 bases, with 22 bases spanning the gap. Germline V gene sequence: CDR1 SQVTM, CDR2 ANQGSEA. The CDR3 loop spans 16 amino acids. The chain's CDR3 is CSVRYPGQSFNSPLHF. The CDR3 DNA reads as TGCAGCGTAAGATACCCCGGACAGAGTTTCAATTCACCCCTCCACTTT.

This clonotype was observed a few times. A single base separates this from a much larger clone, so it may be a read error. The chain links TRBV29-1 to TRBJ1-1, with a possible D match to TRBD1 (5 bases). Germline CDR1 is SQVTM and CDR2 is ANQGSEA. The CDR3 totals 12 residues. The V and J ends lost 5 bases and 5 bases respectively, with 12 bases between them. This CDR3 reads CSVMDIRTEAFF. The CDR3 DNA sequence: TGCAGCGTTATGGACATTCGGACTGAAGCTTTCTTT.

This clonotype was detected ten times or more. The V gene is TRBV4-1, the J gene TRBJ1-5; 10 bases are a match to TRBD1. The V gene end was trimmed by 5 bases and the J gene end by 6 bases; junction bases not matched to a gene: 7. CDR3 length: 15 residues. Germline CDR1 MGHRA, CDR2 YSYEKL. CDR3 in DNA: TGCGCCAGCAGCGAGGGACAGGGGATAGGTCAGCCCCAGCATTTT. This translates into CASSEGQGIGQPQHF.

This clonotype was recorded at least ten times. CDR3: CSVEGGQGADEQYF. The CDR3, as DNA: TGCAGCGTTGAAGGGGGACAGGGTGCCGACGAGCAGTACTTC. The genes are TRBV29-1 and TRBJ2-7; 9 nucleotides agree with TRBD1. The CDR3 is made up of 14 amino acids. V gave up 1 base and J gave up 5 bases; unmatched junction bases: 6. Germline V gene lookup returns CDR1 SQVTM and CDR2 ANQGSEA.

This clonotype was counted ten times or more. This chain joins TRBV15 and TRBJ1-5, with D perhaps TRBD1 (6 bases). The V end was cut by 2 bases, the J end by 4 bases, with 21 bases between. Germline values: CDR1 LNHNV, CDR2 YYDKDF (reference sequence). The CDR3 extends over 18 amino acids. CDR3 nucleotide sequence: TGTGCCACCAGCAGAACCCGGGGAGCAGGGGACTCAAATCAGCCCCAGCATTTT. Residues: CATSRTRGAGDSNQPQHF.

This clonotype has at least ten counts. The rearrangement joins TRBV27 to TRBJ2-7; no clear D gene. Germline-derived CDR1 and CDR2 are MNHEY and SMNVEV (reference sequence). Trimming took 7 bases from V and 0 from J, leaving 13 bases between them. The CDR3 is made up of 14 amino acids. CDR3 sequence reads: CASKVTPSSYEQYF. The CDR3 DNA is TGTGCCAGCAAGGTGACACCAAGCTCCTACGAGCAGTACTTC.